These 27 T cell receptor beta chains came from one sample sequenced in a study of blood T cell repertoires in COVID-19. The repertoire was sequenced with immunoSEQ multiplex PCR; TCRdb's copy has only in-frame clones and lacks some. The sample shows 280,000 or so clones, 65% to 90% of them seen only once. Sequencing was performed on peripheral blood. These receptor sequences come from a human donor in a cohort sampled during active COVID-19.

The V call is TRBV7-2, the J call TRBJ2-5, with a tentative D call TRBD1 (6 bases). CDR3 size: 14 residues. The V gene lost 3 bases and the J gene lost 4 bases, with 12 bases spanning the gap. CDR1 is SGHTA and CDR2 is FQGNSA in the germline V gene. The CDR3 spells CASSFTGYGETQYF. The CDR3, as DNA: TGTGCCAGCAGCTTTACAGGGTACGGAGAGACCCAGTACTTC.

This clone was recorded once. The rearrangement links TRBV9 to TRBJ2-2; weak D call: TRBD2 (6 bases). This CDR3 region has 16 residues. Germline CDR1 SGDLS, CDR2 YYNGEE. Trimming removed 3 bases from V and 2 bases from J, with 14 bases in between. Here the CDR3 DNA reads TGTGCCAGCAGCGGTCTTGGGGGACTCAACACCGGGGAGCTGTTTTTT. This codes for CASSGLGGLNTGELFF.

The CDR3 region is CAWRNVPGLGPRINEQFF. In DNA form, the CDR3 reads TGTGCCTGGAGGAACGTGCCAGGACTTGGCCCGCGAATAAATGAGCAGTTCTTC. This chain joins TRBV30 and TRBJ2-1; maybe TRBD2 (5 bases). This CDR3 is built from 18 residues. Germline lookup yields CDR1 GTSNPN and CDR2 SVGIG (reference sequence). V lost 3 bases and J 7 bases, leaving 28 bases between the germline ends.

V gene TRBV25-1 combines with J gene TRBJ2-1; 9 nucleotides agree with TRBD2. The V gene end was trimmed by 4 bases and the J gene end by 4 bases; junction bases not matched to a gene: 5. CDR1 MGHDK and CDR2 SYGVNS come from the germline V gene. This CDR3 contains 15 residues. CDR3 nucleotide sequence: TGTGCCAGCAGTGGGGGTAGCGGGAGTTACAATGAGCAGTTCTTC. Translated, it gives CASSGGSGSYNEQFF.

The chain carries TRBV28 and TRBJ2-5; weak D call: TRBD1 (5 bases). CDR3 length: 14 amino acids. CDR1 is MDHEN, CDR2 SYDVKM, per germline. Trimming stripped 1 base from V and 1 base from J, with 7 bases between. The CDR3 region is CASSLSQGQETQYF. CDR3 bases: TGTGCCAGCAGTTTATCGCAGGGCCAAGAGACCCAGTACTTC.

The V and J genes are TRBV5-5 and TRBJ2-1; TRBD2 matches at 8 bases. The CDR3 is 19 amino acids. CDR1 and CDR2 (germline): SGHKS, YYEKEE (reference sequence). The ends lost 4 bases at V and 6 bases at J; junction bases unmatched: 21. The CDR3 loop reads CASSPNPTGGPGAGNEQFF. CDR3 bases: TGTGCCAGCAGCCCGAATCCCACGGGAGGGCCGGGAGCGGGCAATGAGCAGTTCTTC.

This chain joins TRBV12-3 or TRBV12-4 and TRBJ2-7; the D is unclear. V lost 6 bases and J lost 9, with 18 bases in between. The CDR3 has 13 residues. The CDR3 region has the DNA TGTGCCAGCAGCCCCGCGTCGCGAGGCGGGCAGTACTTC. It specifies CASSPASRGGQYF.

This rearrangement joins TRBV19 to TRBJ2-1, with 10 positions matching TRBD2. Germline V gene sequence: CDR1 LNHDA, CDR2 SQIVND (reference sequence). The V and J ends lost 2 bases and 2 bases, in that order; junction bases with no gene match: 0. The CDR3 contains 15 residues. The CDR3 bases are TGTGCCAGTAGTATAACTAGCGGGACCTACAATGAGCAGTTCTTC. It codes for CASSITSGTYNEQFF.

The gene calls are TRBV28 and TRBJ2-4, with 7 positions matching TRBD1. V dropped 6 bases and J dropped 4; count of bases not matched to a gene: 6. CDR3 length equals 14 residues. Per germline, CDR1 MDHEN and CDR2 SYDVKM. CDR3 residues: CASREDRLKNIQYF. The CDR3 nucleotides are TGTGCCAGCAGGGAGGACAGGTTGAAAAACATTCAGTACTTC.

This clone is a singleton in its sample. The CDR3 bases are TGTGCCAGTAGTATAGGGGGACTAGTTTTCGGGGAGCTGTTTTTT. This translates into CASSIGGLVFGELFF. The rearrangement links TRBV19 to TRBJ2-2; 8 bases align to TRBD2. V shed 1 base, J shed 7 bases, and the junction held 5 bases outside the gene matches. The CDR3 is made up of 15 amino acids. The V gene's germline CDR1 is LNHDA and CDR2 SQIVND (reference sequence).

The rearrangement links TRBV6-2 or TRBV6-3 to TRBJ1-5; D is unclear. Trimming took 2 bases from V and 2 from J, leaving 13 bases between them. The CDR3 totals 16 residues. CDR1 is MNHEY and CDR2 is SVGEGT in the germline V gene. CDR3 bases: TGTGCCAGCAGTTACGTGGGCTACTCGGGCAATCAGCCCCAGCATTTT. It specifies CASSYVGYSGNQPQHF.

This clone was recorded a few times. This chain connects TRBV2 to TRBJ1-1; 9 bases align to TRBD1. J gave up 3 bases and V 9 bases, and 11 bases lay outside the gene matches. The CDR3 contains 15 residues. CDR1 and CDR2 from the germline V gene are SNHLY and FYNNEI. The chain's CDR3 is CASATGGLGDTEAFF. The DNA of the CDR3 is TGTGCCAGTGCTACAGGGGGCCTAGGGGACACTGAAGCTTTCTTT. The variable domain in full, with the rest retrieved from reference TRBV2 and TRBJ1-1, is EPEVTQTPSHQVTQMGQEVILRCVPISNHLYFYWYRQILGQKVEFLVSFYNNEISEKSEIFDDQFSVERPDGSNFTLKIRSTKLEDSAMYFCASATGGLGDTEAFFGQGTRLTVV.

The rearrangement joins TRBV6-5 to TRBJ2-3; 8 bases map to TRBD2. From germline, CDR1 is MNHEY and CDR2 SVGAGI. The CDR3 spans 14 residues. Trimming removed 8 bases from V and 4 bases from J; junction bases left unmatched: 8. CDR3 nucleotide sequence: TGTGCCAGCGTGGACGGGAGGGGCGCAGATACGCAGTATTTT. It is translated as CASVDGRGADTQYF.

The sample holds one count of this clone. The CDR3 sequence: CASSKDRVETQYF. Here the CDR3 DNA reads TGTGCCAGCAGCAAAGACAGGGTTGAGACCCAGTACTTC. The chain joins TRBV7-2 to TRBJ2-5, with 7 bases aligning to TRBD1. V gave up 5 bases and J gave up 5 bases; unmatched junction bases: 5. The CDR3 consists of 13 residues. Germline assignment: CDR1 SGHTA and CDR2 FQGNSA.

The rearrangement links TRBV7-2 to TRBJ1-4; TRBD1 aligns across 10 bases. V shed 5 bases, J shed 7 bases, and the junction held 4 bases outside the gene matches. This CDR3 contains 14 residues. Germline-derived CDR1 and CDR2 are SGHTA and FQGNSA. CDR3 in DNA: TGTGCCAGCAGCCCAGACAGGGGGCCTGAAAAACTGTTTTTT. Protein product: CASSPDRGPEKLFF. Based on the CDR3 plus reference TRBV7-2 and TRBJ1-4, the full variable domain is GAGVSQSPSNKVTEKGKDVELRCDPISGHTALYWYRQSLGQGLEFLIYFQGNSAPDKSGLPSDRFSAERTGGSVSTLTIQRTQQEDSAVYLCASSPDRGPEKLFFGSGTQLSVL.

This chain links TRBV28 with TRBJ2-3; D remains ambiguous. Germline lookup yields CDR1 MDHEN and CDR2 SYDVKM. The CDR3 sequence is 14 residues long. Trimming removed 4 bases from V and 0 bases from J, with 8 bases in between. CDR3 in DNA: TGTGCCAGCAGTTATGAGAGGAGCACAGATACGCAGTATTTT. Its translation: CASSYERSTDTQYF.

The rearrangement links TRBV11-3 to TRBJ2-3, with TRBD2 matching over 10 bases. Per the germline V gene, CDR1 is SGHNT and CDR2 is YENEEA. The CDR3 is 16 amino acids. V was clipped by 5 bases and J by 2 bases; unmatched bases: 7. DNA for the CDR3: TGTGCCAGCAGCCCGGGGACTAGCGCTGTCACAGATACGCAGTATTTT. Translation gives CASSPGTSAVTDTQYF. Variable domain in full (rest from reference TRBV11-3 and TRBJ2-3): EAGVVQSPRYKIIEKKQPVAFWCNPISGHNTLYWYLQNLGQGPELLIRYENEEAVDDSQLPKDRFSAERLKGVDSTLKIQPAELGDSAVYLCASSPGTSAVTDTQYFGPGTRLTVL.

In DNA form, the CDR3 reads TGTGCCAGCAGCTTAAGACGGGGGAACACTGAAGCTTTCTTT. This translates into CASSLRRGNTEAFF. J is TRBJ1-1 and V is TRBV13; D remains ambiguous. CDR3 length: 14 amino acids. Per the germline V gene, CDR1 is PRHDT and CDR2 is FYEKMQ (reference sequence). With 2 bases removed from V and 1 base from J, the gap between germline ends came to 8 bases.

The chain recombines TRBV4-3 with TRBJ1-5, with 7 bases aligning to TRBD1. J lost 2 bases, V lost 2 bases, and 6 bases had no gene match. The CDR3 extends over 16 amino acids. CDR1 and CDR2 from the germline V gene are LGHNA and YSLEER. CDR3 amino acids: CASSQSPGQGNQPQHF. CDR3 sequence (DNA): TGCGCCAGCAGCCAATCCCCCGGACAGGGCAATCAGCCCCAGCATTTT.

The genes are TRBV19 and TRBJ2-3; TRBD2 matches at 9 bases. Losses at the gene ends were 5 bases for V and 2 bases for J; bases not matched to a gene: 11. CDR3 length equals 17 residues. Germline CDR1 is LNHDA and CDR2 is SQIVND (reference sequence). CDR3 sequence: CASSADTSGFNTDTQYF. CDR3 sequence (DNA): TGTGCCAGTAGTGCAGATACTAGCGGGTTTAACACAGATACGCAGTATTTT.

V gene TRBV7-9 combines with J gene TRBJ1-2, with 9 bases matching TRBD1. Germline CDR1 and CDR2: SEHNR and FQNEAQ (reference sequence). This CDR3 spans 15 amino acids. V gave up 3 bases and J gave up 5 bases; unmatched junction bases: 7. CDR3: CASSFGGTGSYGYTF. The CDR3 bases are TGTGCCAGCAGCTTCGGTGGGACAGGGTCTTATGGCTACACCTTC.

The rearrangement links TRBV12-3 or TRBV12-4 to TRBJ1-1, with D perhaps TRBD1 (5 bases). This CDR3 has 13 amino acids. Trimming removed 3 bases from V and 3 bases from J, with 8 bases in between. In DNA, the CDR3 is TGTGCCAGCAGTTTTGACAGATACACTGAAGCTTTCTTT. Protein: CASSFDRYTEAFF.

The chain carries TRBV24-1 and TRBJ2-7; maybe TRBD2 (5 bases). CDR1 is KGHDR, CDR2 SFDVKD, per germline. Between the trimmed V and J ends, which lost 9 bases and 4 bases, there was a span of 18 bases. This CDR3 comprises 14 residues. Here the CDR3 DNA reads TGTGCCACCGCGGGCGGTGGGAATCAGTACGAGCAGTACTTC. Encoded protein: CATAGGGNQYEQYF.

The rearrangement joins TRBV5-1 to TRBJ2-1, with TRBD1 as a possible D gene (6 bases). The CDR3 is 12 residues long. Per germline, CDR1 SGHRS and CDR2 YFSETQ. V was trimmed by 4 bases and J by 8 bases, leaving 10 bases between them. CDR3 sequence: CASSQGRHEQFF. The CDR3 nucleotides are TGCGCCAGCAGCCAGGGGAGACATGAGCAGTTCTTC.

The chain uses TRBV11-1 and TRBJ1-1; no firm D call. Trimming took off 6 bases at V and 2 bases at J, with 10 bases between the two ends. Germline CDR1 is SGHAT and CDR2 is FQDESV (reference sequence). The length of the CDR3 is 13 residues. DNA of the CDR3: TGTGCCAGCAGATTGTACAGCAACACTGAAGCTTTCTTT. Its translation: CASRLYSNTEAFF.

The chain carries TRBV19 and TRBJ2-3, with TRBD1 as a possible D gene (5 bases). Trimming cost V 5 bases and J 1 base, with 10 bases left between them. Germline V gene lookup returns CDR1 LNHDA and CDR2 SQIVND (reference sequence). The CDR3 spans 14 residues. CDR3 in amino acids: CASSPGHRTDTQYF. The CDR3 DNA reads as TGTGCCAGTAGTCCTGGACACCGCACAGATACGCAGTATTTT. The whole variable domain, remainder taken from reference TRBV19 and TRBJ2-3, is DGGITQSPKYLFRKEGQNVTLSCEQNLNHDAMYWYRQDPGQGLRLIYYSQIVNDFQKGDIAEGYSVSREKKESFPLTVTSAQKNPTAFYLCASSPGHRTDTQYFGPGTRLTVL.

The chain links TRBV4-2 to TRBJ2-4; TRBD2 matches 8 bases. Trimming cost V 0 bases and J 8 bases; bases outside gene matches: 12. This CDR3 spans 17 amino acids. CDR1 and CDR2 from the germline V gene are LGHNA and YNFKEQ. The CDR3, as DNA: TGTGCCAGCAGCCAAGACCCCCCGGGACTAGAGAGAGACATTCAGTACTTC. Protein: CASSQDPPGLERDIQYF.